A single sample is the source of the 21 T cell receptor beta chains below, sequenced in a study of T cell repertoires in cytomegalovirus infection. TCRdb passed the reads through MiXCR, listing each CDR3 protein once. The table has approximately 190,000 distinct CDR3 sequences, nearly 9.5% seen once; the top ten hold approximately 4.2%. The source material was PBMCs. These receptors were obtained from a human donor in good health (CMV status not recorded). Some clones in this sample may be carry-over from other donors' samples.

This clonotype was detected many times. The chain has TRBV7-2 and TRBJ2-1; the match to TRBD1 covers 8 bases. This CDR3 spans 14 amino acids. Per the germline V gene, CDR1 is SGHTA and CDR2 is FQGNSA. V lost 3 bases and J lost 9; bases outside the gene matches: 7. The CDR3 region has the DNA TGTGCCAGCAGCTTCGGACAGGGTTGGGGTGAGCAGTTCTTC. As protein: CASSFGQGWGEQFF.

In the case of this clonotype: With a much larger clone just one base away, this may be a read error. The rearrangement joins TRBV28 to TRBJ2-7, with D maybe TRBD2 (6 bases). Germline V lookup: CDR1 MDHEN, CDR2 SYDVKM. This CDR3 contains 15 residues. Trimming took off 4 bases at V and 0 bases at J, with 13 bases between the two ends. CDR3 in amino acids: CASSSTGTVSYEQYF. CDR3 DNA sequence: TGTGCCAGCAGTTCCACCGGGACTGTCTCCTACGAGCAGTACTTC. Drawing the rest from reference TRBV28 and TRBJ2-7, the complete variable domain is DVKVTQSSRYLVKRTGEKVFLECVQDMDHENMFWYRQDPGLGLRLIYFSYDVKMKEKGDIPEGYSVSREKKERFSLILESASTNQTSMYLCASSSTGTVSYEQYFGPGTRLTVT.

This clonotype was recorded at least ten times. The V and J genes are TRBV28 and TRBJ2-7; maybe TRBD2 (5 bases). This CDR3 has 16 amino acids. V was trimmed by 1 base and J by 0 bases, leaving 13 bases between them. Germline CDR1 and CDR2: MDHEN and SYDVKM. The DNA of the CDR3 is TGTGCCAGCAGTTTATCCGGGGTACGGTCCTCCTACGAGCAGTACTTC. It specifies CASSLSGVRSSYEQYF.

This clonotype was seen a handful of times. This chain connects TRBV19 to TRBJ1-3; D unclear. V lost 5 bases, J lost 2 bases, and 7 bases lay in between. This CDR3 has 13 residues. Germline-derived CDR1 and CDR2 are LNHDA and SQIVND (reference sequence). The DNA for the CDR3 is TGTGCCAGTAGTCAGGCGACTGGAAACACCATATATTTT. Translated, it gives CASSQATGNTIYF.

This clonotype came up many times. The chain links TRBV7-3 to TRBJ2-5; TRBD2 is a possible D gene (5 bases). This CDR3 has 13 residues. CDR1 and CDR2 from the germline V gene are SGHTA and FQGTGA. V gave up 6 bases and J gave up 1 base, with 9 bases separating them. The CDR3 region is CASSAGGQETQYF. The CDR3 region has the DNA TGTGCCAGCAGTGCAGGAGGCCAAGAGACCCAGTACTTC.

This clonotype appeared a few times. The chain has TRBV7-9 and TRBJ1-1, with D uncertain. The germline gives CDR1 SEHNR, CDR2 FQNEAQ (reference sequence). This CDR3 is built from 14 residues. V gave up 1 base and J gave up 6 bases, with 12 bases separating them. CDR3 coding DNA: TGTGCCAGCAGCTTAGAATGGCCCGGTTCTGAAGCTTTCTTT. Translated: CASSLEWPGSEAFF.

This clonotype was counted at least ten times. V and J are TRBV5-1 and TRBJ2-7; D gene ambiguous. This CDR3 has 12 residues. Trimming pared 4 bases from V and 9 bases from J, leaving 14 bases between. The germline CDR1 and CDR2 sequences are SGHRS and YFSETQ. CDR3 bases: TGCGCCAGCAGCCCTACCTCGGATCGGCAGTACTTC. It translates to CASSPTSDRQYF.

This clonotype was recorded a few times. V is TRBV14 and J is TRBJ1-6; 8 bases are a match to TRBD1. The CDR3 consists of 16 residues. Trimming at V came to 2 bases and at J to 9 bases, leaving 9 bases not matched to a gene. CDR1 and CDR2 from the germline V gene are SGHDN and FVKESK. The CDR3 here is CASSQRQGSGASPLHF. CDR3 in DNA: TGTGCCAGCAGCCAAAGACAGGGGTCGGGTGCTTCACCCCTCCACTTT.

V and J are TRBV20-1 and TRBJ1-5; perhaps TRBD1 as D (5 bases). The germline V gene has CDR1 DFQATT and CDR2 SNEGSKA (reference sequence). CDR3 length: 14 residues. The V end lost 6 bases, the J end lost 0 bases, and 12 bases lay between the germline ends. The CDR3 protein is CSAGRGPSNQPQHF. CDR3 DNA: TGCAGTGCCGGGCGGGGACCTAGCAATCAGCCCCAGCATTTT.

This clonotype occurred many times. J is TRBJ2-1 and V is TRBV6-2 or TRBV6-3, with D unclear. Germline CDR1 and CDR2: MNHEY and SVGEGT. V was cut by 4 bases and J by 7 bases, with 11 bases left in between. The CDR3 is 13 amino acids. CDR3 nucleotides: TGTGCCAGCAGTTTAGGAAACTTAAATGAGCAGTTCTTC. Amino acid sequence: CASSLGNLNEQFF.

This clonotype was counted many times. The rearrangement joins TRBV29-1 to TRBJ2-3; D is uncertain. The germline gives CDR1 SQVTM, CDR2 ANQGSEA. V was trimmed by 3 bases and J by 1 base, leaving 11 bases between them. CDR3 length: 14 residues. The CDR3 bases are TGCAGCGTTGACCAGGACCCGGGCACAGATACGCAGTATTTT. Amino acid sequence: CSVDQDPGTDTQYF.

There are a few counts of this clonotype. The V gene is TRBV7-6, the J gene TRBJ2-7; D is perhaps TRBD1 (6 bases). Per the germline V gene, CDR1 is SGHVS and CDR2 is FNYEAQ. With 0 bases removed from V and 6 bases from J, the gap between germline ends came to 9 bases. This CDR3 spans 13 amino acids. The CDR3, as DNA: TGTGCCAGCAGCTTAGCAGGGGGTGGCGAGCAGTACTTC. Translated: CASSLAGGGEQYF.

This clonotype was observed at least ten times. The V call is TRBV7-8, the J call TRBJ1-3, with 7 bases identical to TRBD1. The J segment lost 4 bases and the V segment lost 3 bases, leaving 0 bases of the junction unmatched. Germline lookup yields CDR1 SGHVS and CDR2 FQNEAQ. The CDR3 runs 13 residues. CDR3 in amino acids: CASSLDRGNTIYF. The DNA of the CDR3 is TGTGCCAGCAGCTTGGACAGGGGAAACACCATATATTTT.

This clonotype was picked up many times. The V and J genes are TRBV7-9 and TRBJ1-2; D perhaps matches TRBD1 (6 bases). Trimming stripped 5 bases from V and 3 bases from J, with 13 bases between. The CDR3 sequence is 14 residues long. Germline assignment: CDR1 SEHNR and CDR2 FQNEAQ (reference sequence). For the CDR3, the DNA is TGTGCCAGCAGCAGAACAGGGTGGGACTATGGCTACACCTTC. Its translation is CASSRTGWDYGYTF.

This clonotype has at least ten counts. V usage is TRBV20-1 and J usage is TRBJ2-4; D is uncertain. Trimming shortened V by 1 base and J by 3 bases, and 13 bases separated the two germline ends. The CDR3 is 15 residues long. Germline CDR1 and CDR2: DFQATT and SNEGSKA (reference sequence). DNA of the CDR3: TGCAGTGCTAGAGGTGTTGGGTTTGGCAAAAACATTCAGTACTTC. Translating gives CSARGVGFGKNIQYF.

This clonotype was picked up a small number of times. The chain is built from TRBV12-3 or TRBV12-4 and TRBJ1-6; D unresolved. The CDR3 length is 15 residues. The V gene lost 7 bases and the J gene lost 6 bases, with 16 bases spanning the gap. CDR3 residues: CASNSLGRINSPLHF. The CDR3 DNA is TGTGCCAGCAACAGCCTAGGACGGATTAATTCACCCCTCCACTTT.

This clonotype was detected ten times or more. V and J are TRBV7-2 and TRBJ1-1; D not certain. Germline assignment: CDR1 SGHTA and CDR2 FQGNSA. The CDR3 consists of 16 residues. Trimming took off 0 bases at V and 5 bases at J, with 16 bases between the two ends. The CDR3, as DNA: TGTGCCAGCAGCTTAGCGCGGGCAGGACCCAGGACTGAAGCTTTCTTT. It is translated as CASSLARAGPRTEAFF.

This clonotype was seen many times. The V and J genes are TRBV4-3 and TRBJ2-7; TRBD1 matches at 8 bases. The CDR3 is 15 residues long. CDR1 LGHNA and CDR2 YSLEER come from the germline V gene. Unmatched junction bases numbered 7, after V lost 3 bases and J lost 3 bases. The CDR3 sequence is CASSQQAGGFYEQYF. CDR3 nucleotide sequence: TGCGCCAGCAGCCAGCAAGCAGGGGGCTTCTACGAGCAGTACTTC.

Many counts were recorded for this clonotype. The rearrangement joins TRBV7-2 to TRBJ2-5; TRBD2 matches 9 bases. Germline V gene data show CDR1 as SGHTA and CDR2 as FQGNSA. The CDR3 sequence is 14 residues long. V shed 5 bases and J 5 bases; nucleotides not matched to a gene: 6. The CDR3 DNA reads TGTGCCAGCAGCACCATTAGCGGGGGCGAGACCCAGTACTTC. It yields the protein CASSTISGGETQYF.

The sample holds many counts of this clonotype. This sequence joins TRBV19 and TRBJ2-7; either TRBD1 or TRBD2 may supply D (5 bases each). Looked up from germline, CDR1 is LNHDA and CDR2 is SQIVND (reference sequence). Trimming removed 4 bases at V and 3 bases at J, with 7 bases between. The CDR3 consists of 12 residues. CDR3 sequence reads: CASSTGSYEQYF. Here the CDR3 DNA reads TGTGCCAGTAGTACAGGGAGCTACGAGCAGTACTTC.

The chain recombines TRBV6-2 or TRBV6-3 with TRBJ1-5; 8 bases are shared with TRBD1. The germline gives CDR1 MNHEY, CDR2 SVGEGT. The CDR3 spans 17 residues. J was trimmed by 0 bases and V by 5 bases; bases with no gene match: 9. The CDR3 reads CASSTDRGAFSNQPQHF. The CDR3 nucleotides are TGTGCCAGCAGTACCGACAGGGGCGCGTTTAGCAATCAGCCCCAGCATTTT.